This TCR beta chain was captured in a study of breast tumors, draining lymph nodes, adjacent tissues. Regarding the study as a whole: Tumor and nontumor repertoires were significantly more similar in luminal-like than in basal-like breast cancer.

TCRdb fed the multiplex PCR reads into MiXCR, producing one record per CDR3 protein. Among 20,000 to 25,000 distinct CDR3 sequences listed, around 50% were seen once. The germline CDR1 and CDR2 sequences are MNHEY and SVGEGT. The J segment lost 2 bases and the V segment lost 7 bases, leaving 11 bases of the junction unmatched. The CDR3 sequence is 16 residues long. This clonotype occurred many times. The antigen is not known. The specimen was breast tumor tissue. The chain carries TRBV6-2 or TRBV6-3 and TRBJ1-2, with 9 bases that match TRBD1. This TCR was recovered from a female donor with breast cancer. Some clones in this sample may be carry-over from other donors' samples. CDR3 region: CASNTPGTGINYGYTF. The CDR3 nucleotides are TGTGCCAGCAACACCCCCGGGACAGGGATCAACTATGGCTACACCTTC.